Below are 9 T cell receptor beta chains sequenced from a single sample in a study of shared clonotypes between healthy human individuals. Using immunoSEQ multiplex PCR, the repertoire was profiled, and TCRdb retains in-frame clones only, with some absent. The table shows around 2,100,000 clones, with about 95% occurring only once. Positively selected for CCR7, the CD45RO-negative cells used as naive CD8 cells excluded terminally differentiated effector memory CD45RA+ cells. The sample was naive CD8+ T cells sorted from blood. The origin of the receptors is a man aged 18 to 35 in good health.

This chain connects TRBV27 to TRBJ2-5; the match to TRBD1 covers 9 bases. Per the germline V gene, CDR1 is MNHEY and CDR2 is SMNVEV (reference sequence). V shed 3 bases, J shed 5 bases, and the junction held 7 bases outside the gene matches. This CDR3 spans 15 amino acids. The CDR3 is CASSLAGTGYETQYF. For the CDR3, the DNA is TGTGCCAGCAGTTTGGCTGGGACAGGGTATGAGACCCAGTACTTC.

This clone was observed a single time. The same CDR3 also results from other DNA sequences found in this sample. The chain has TRBV27 and TRBJ2-6, with a weak D call TRBD1 (5 bases). Germline-derived CDR1 and CDR2 are MNHEY and SMNVEV (reference sequence). V was trimmed by 3 bases and J by 0 bases, leaving 9 bases between them. The CDR3 runs to 16 residues. CDR3 amino acids: CASSLLGVSGANVLTF. For the CDR3, the DNA is TGTGCCAGCAGTTTGTTAGGGGTCTCTGGGGCCAACGTCCTGACTTTC.

This clone was detected once. V is TRBV29-1 and J is TRBJ1-2; 7 bases line up with TRBD1. V lost 0 bases and J lost 8; bases outside the gene matches: 6. This CDR3 has 13 amino acids. Germline CDR1 reads SQVTM; CDR2 reads ANQGSEA. The chain's CDR3 is CSVEDPQGGGYTF. The CDR3 DNA follows: TGCAGCGTTGAAGATCCCCAGGGGGGCGGCTACACCTTC.

The J gene is TRBJ2-1, the V gene TRBV15; TRBD2 matches 10 bases. V dropped 2 bases and J dropped 5; count of bases not matched to a gene: 3. The CDR3 sequence is 15 residues long. Germline CDR1 reads LNHNV; CDR2 reads YYDKDF (reference sequence). In nucleotides, the CDR3 is TGTGCCACCAGCAGAACCGGGACTAGCGACAATGAGCAGTTCTTC. It encodes CATSRTGTSDNEQFF.

As to this clone: Distinct nucleotide sequences in the sample also encode this CDR3. This chain joins TRBV5-4 and TRBJ2-5; TRBD1 or TRBD2 may be the D gene (5 bases each). The CDR3 totals 13 residues. In germline, CDR1 is SGHNT, CDR2 YYREEE (reference sequence). The V and J ends lost 1 base and 3 bases respectively, with 7 bases between them. This chain's CDR3 is CASSLRGEETQYF. For the CDR3, the DNA is TGTGCCAGCAGCTTGCGAGGGGAAGAGACCCAGTACTTC.

The J gene is TRBJ2-1, the V gene TRBV9, with D possibly matching TRBD1 (5 bases). The V gene lost 0 bases and the J gene lost 7 bases, with 11 bases spanning the gap. Germline CDR1 reads SGDLS; CDR2 reads YYNGEE. There are 14 residues in the CDR3. The CDR3 nucleotides are TGTGCCAGCAGCGTAGGGGGCGCGACGAATGAGCAGTTCTTC. This translates into CASSVGGATNEQFF.

Worth noting for this clone: Other DNA sequences in this specimen translate into the identical CDR3. CDR3 bases: TGTGCCTGGAGTGGGGGGGGCGGCTACGAGCAGTACTTC. Amino acids: CAWSGGGGYEQYF. V and J are TRBV30 and TRBJ2-7, with D perhaps TRBD2 (7 bases). From germline, CDR1 is GTSNPN and CDR2 SVGIG (reference sequence). Trimming shortened V by 1 base and J by 3 bases, and 10 bases separated the two germline ends. This CDR3 comprises 13 residues. Based on the CDR3 plus reference TRBV30 and TRBJ2-7, the full variable domain is SQTIHQWPATLVQPVGSPLSLECTVEGTSNPNLYWYRQAAGRGLQLLFYSVGIGQISSEVPQNLSASRPQDRQFILSSKKLLLSDSGFYLCAWSGGGGYEQYFGPGTRLTVT.

This chain links TRBV9 with TRBJ1-2; a weak D match, TRBD1 (5 bases). The CDR3 contains 17 residues. Trimming took 3 bases from V and 8 from J, leaving 26 bases between them. The germline V gene has CDR1 SGDLS and CDR2 YYNGEE. Written as DNA, the CDR3 is TGTGCCAGCAGCGGGGGGAGTAGGCCAGGGTCCGTCCTGGGCTACACCTTC. As protein: CASSGGSRPGSVLGYTF.

This chain links TRBV2 with TRBJ2-1; 10 nucleotides line up with TRBD2. Looked up from germline, CDR1 is SNHLY and CDR2 is FYNNEI. CDR3 length: 17 residues. With 4 bases clipped from V and 4 bases from J, the junction kept 10 bases outside the gene matches. The CDR3 sequence: CASSGDPTSGPYNEQFF. The CDR3, as DNA: TGTGCCAGCAGTGGCGATCCGACTAGCGGGCCTTACAATGAGCAGTTCTTC.